These 6 T cell receptor beta chains originate from one sample sequenced in a study of cytomegalovirus exposure and HLA in healthy donors. The table came from immunoSEQ multiplex PCR; TCRdb's copy has only in-frame clones and leaves some out. The sample consists of under 250,000 clones, around four fifths of them appearing once. The specimen sequenced was PBMCs. Receptor source: a young woman in good health and CMV-seronegative.

The CDR3 DNA follows: TGTGCCTGGAGTGCCAGTCCCAATCAGCCCCAGCATTTT. Its protein product is CAWSASPNQPQHF. The chain carries TRBV30 and TRBJ1-5; no clear D. The CDR3 totals 13 residues. CDR1 and CDR2 (germline): GTSNPN, SVGIG (reference sequence). Trimming stripped 1 base from V and 3 bases from J, with 7 bases between.

The gene calls are TRBV25-1 and TRBJ2-3; 13 positions agree with TRBD2. The V segment lost 10 bases and the J segment 8 bases; nucleotides outside the gene matches: 9. The germline CDR1 and CDR2 sequences are MGHDK and SYGVNS. This CDR3 region has 14 residues. For the CDR3, the DNA is TGTGCCACCGGGACTAGCGGGGACCACGGTACGCAGTATTTT. Encoded protein: CATGTSGDHGTQYF. The whole variable domain, remainder taken from reference TRBV25-1 and TRBJ2-3, is EADIYQTPRYLVIGTGKKITLECSQTMGHDKMYWYQQDPGMELHLIHYSYGVNSTEKGDLSSESTVSRIRTEHFPLTLESARPSHTSQYLCATGTSGDHGTQYFGPGTRLTVL.

This clone was found a few times. The chain carries TRBV2 and TRBJ1-2; 7 bases line up with TRBD1. Looked up from germline, CDR1 is SNHLY and CDR2 is FYNNEI. The CDR3 runs 14 residues. Trimming cost V 10 bases and J 5 bases; bases outside gene matches: 13. The DNA of the CDR3 is TGTGCCATCCAGGGACAGCAACTTGATTATGGCTACACCTTC. Amino acid sequence: CAIQGQQLDYGYTF.

The CDR3 bases are TGTGCCAGCAGCGCGCTAGCGGGAGTAGGGACAGATACGCAGTATTTT. This sequence encodes CASSALAGVGTDTQYF. The chain uses TRBV9 and TRBJ2-3, with 10 bases fitting TRBD2. J was trimmed by 3 bases and V by 3 bases; bases with no gene match: 7. The CDR3 sequence is 16 residues long. Germline V lookup: CDR1 SGDLS, CDR2 YYNGEE.

J is TRBJ2-1 and V is TRBV6-1; TRBD2 matches at 11 bases. The CDR3 contains 15 residues. With V trimmed by 4 bases and J by 6 bases, 5 bases remained unmatched. Germline V gene data show CDR1 as MNHNS and CDR2 as SASEGT. In DNA, the CDR3 is TGTGCCAGCAGTGTACTAGCGGGAGCTGTCAATGAGCAGTTCTTC. Residues: CASSVLAGAVNEQFF.

This rearrangement joins TRBV6-1 to TRBJ2-3; 8 positions match TRBD1. In germline, CDR1 is MNHNS, CDR2 SASEGT. V lost 6 bases and J lost 3; bases outside the gene matches: 5. The CDR3 is 14 amino acids. The DNA for the CDR3 is TGTGCCAGCAGCTACAGGGGGACGACAGATACGCAGTATTTT. As protein: CASSYRGTTDTQYF.